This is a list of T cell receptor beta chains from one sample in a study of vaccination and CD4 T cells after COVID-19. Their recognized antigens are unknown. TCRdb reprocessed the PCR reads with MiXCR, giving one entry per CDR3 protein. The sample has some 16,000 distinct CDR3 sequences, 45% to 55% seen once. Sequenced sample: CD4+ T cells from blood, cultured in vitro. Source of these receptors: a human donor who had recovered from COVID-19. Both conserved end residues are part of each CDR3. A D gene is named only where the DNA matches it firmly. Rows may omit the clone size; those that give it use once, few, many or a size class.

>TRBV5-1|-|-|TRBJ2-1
TGCGCCAGCGCAACGGGAGTCTCCTACAATGAGCAGTTCTTC
CASATGVSYNEQFF
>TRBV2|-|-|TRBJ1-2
TGTGCCAGCAGTGAGGTTCAGTTGATCCTAACTAACTATGGCTACACCTTC
CASSEVQLILTNYGYTF
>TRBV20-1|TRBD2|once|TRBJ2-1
TGCAGTGCTCTAGCGGGAGGGGCAAACAATGAGCAGTTCTTC
CSALAGGANNEQFF
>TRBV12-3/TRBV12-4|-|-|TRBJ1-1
TGTGCCAGCAGTCCGCAGGGTGTGTCGTACACTGAAGCTTTCTTT
CASSPQGVSYTEAFF
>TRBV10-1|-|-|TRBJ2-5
TGCGCCAGCAGTGATTCCGTTCCCCGAGAGACCCAGTACTTC
CASSDSVPRETQYF
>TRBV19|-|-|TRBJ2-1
TGTGCCAGTAGTATCGACTTAGCCAGCTCCTACAATGAGCAGTTCTTC
CASSIDLASSYNEQFF
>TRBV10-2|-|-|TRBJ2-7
TGCGCCAGCAGTGAGTCAGGGCTGAGCTACGAGCAGTACTTC
CASSESGLSYEQYF
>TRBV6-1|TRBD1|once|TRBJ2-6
TGTGCCAGCACCCACACGGCGACAGGGCTCCATTCTGGGGCCAACGTCCTGACTTTC
CASTHTATGLHSGANVLTF
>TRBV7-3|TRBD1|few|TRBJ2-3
TGTGCCAGCAGCGCAAGCAGGGGGCCAGATACGCAGTATTTT
CASSASRGPDTQYF
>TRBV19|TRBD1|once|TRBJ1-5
TGTGCCAGTAGTATCGGGACAGCTACTCGGGGGCCCCAGCATTTT
CASSIGTATRGPQHF
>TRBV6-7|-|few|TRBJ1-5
TGTGCCAGCAGCTACGCCACAAACAGGTTAACAGGATATCAGCCCCAGCATTTT
CASSYATNRLTGYQPQHF
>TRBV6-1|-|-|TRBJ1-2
TGTGCCAGCAGGGTACAGGGTGCCTATGGCTACACCTTC
CASRVQGAYGYTF
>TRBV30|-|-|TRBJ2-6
TGTGCCTGGAGTATGGGGCCTCTGGGGGCCAACGTCCTGACTTTC
CAWSMGPLGANVLTF
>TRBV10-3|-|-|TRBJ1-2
TGTGCCATCAGTGAAAGAGGGTTAGCGGACTCGGGGGGCTACACCTTC
CAISERGLADSGGYTF
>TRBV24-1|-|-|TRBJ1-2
TGTGCCACCAGATCAGGGGCGTATGGTGGCTACACCTTC
CATRSGAYGGYTF
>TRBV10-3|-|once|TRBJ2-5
TGTGCCATCAGTGCGGACAACCAAGAGACCCAGTACTTC
CAISADNQETQYF
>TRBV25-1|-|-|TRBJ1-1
TGTGCCAGCAGTGGGGCCGGGACGGTGAACACTGAAGCTTTCTTT
CASSGAGTVNTEAFF
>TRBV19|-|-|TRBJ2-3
TGTGCCAGTAGTTCTCCCCAGGGTAGCACAGATACGCAGTATTTT
CASSSPQGSTDTQYF
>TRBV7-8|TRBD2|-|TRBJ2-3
TGTGCCAGCAGCCCCTCAAGGGCGGGAGGGACAGATACGCAGTATTTT
CASSPSRAGGTDTQYF
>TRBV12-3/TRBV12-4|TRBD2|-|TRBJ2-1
TGTGCCAGCAGTTTAGACGGGACTAGTAAGGTTGAGCAGTTCTTC
CASSLDGTSKVEQFF
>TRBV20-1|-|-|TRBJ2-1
TGCAGTGCTAGTAGGGGGAACAATGAGCAGTTCTTC
CSASRGNNEQFF
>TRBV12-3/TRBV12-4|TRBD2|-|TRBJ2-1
TGTGCCAGCCTCCACCCGAGTTTCGGAGCGGGAGGTGAGCAGTTCTTC
CASLHPSFGAGGEQFF
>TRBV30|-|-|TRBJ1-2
TGTGCCTGGAGTGTGGATAGTTATGGCTACACCTTC
CAWSVDSYGYTF
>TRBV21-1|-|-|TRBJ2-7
TGTGCCAGCAGCAAAGGGCGACAGTTCTCCTACGAGCAGTACTTC
CASSKGRQFSYEQYF
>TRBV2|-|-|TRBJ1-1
TGTGCCAGCAGTGCTTTGGTCGGTGAAGCTTTCTTT
CASSALVGEAFF
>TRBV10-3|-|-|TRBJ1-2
TGTGCCATCAGTGAACAGGGCTTGGGCTACACCTTC
CAISEQGLGYTF
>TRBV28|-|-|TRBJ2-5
TGTGCCAGCAGTTTATCGCTAGAGACCCAGTACTTC
CASSLSLETQYF
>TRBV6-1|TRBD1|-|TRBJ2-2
TGTGCCAGCAGTGATTGGGCAGGGGGAGCCGGGGAGCTGTTTTTT
CASSDWAGGAGELFF
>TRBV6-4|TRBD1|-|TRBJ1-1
TGTGCCAGCAGTGCCGAACAGGGGGTGAACACTGAAGCTTTCTTT
CASSAEQGVNTEAFF
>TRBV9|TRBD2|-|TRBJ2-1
TGTGCCAGCAGCGTAGGGCTAGCGGGGCCCTACAATGAGCAGTTCTTC
CASSVGLAGPYNEQFF
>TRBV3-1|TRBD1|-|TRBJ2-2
TGTGCCAGCAGCCAAAAAAAGGGACAGGGGGTGTCGAACACCGGGGAGCTGTTTTTT
CASSQKKGQGVSNTGELFF
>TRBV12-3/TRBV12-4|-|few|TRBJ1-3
TGTGCCAGCAGGCGGGGCAACGGAAACACCATATATTTT
CASRRGNGNTIYF
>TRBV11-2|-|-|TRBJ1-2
TGTGCCAGCAGCATCACCTCGGGAAGAAACTATGGCTACACCTTC
CASSITSGRNYGYTF
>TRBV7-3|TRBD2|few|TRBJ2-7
TGTGCCAGCAGCTTGTCTAGCGGGAGTCCCTACGAGCAGTACTTC
CASSLSSGSPYEQYF
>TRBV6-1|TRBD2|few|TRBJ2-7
TGTGCCAGCAGTCCACGTGCTTTCCCCCCGGGAGGTGTCTCCTACGAGCAGTACTTC
CASSPRAFPPGGVSYEQYF
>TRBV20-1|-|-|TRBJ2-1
TGCAGTGCTAGGGGCCTGCTCTACAATGAGCAGTTCTTC
CSARGLLYNEQFF